This is a list of T cell receptor beta chains from one sample in a study of control samples from healthy donors and cancer patients. TCRdb's copy holds only in-frame clones and misses some; the assay was immunoSEQ multiplex PCR. Of about 140,000 clones listed, approximately 94% are singletons. The specimen sequenced was blood. The receptors were sampled from a man aged 35 to 55 in good health. The CDR3 runs from the conserved cysteine through the conserved F or W. The order of the fields is J gene, V gene, D gene, CDR3 protein. The D gene is left open where the match is weak.

>TRBJ2-5|TRBV5-6|NA
CASGPGPEETQYF
>TRBJ1-5|TRBV7-9|NA
CASSLVAGPNQPQHF
>TRBJ2-1|TRBV7-2|TRBD2
CASSKKTSGIFQFF
>TRBJ2-1|TRBV6-4|TRBD2
CASSQIAGEAGNEQFF
>TRBJ2-1|TRBV5-1|NA
CASSTGPSYNEQFF
>TRBJ2-7|TRBV5-4|TRBD1
CASSSRDSLEQYF
>TRBJ2-7|TRBV5-6|NA
CASSLVQHEQYF
>TRBJ1-6|TRBV6-6|NA
CASSYSMESYNSPLHF
>TRBJ1-1|TRBV10-3|NA
CAIRVSLGVNTEAFF
>TRBJ2-1|TRBV12-5|NA
CASGLASAPALYNEQFF
>TRBJ1-2|TRBV21-1|NA
CASSKFLDRNNYGYTF
>TRBJ2-5|TRBV7-9|NA
CASSPGQYQETQYF
>TRBJ2-5|TRBV11-2|TRBD1
CASSRGQGETQYF
>TRBJ2-1|TRBV24-1|NA
CATKDGGQNEQFF
>TRBJ1-1|TRBV4-3|NA
CASSHPDRNTEAFF
>TRBJ2-4|TRBV9|TRBD1
CASSETGENIQYF
>TRBJ2-5|TRBV11-2|TRBD2
CASSLVLWGGETQYF
>TRBJ2-1|TRBV10-1|NA
CASRGGPYNEQFF
>TRBJ2-7|TRBV25-1|TRBD2
CASSILAGTYEQYF
>TRBJ2-5|TRBV27|NA
CASSPRYDGQTQYF
>TRBJ1-6|TRBV9|TRBD1
CASSTTGGNSPLHF
>TRBJ2-5|TRBV18|TRBD1
CASSLPTGYQETQYF
>TRBJ1-2|TRBV6-4|TRBD1
CASRPGTGAGYTF
>TRBJ1-2|TRBV5-6|TRBD1
CASSSRGQSYYGYTF
>TRBJ1-1|TRBV9|NA
CASSQGGRSEAFF
>TRBJ1-2|TRBV27|TRBD1
CASSLLGGNYGYTF
>TRBJ1-1|TRBV24-1|TRBD1
CATSDPGTGGTEAFF
>TRBJ1-5|TRBV28|NA
CASSSDSNQPQHF
>TRBJ1-1|TRBV19|TRBD1
CATPPGDSSMNTEAFF
>TRBJ1-2|TRBV9|NA
CASSVEGRDGYTF